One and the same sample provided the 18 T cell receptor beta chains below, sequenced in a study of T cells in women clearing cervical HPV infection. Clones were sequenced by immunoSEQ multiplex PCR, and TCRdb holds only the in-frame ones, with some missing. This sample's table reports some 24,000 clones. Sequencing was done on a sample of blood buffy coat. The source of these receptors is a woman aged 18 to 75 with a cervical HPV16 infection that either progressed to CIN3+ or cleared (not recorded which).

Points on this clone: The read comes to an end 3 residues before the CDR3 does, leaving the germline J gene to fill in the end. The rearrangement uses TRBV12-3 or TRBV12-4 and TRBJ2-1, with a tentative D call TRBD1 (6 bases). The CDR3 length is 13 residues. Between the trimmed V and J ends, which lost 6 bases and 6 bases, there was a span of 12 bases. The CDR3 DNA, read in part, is TGTGCCAGCAGATGGACGGACAGCAATGAG. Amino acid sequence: CASRWTDSNE. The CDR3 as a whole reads CASRWTDSNEQFF.

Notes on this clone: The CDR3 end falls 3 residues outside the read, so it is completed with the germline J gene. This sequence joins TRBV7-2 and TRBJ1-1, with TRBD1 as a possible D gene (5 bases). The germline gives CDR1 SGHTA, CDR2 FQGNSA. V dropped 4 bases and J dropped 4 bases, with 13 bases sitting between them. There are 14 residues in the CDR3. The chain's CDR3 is CASSSYRQTTEAFF. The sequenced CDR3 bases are TGTGCCAGCAGCTCCTACCGACAGACCACTGAA. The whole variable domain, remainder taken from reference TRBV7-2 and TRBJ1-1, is GAGVSQSPSNKVTEKGKDVELRCDPISGHTALYWYRQSLGQGLEFLIYFQGNSAPDKSGLPSDRFSAERTGGSVSTLTIQRTQQEDSAVYLCASSSYRQTTEAFFGQGTRLTVV.

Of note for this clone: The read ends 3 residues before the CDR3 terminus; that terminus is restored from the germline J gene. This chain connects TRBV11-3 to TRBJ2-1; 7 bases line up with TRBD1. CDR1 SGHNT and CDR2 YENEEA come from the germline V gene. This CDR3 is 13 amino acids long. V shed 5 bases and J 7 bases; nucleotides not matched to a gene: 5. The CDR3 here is CASSLGGPNEQFF. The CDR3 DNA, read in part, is TGTGCCAGCAGCCTAGGGGGCCCAAATGAG.

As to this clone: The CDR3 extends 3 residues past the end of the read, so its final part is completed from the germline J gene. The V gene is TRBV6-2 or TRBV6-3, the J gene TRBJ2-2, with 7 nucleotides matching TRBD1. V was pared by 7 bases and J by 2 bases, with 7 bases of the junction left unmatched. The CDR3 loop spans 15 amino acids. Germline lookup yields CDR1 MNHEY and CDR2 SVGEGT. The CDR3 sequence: CASKYGTANTGELFF. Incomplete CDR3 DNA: TGTGCCAGCAAATACGGGACAGCTAACACCGGGGAG.

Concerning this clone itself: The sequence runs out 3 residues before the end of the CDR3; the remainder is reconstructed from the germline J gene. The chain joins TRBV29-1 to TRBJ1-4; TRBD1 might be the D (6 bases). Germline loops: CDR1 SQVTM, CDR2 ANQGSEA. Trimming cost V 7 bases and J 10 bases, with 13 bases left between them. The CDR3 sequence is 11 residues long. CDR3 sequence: CSAQSTGKLFF. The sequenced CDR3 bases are TGCAGCGCCCAATCGACAGGAAAA.

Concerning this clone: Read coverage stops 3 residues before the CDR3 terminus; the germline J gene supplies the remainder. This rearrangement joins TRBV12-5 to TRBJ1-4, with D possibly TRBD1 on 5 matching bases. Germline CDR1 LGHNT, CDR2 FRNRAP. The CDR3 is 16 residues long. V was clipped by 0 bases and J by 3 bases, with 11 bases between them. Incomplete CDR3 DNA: TGTGCTAGTGGTTTGGTCTCTGGGGGGTCTAATGAAAAA. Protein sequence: CASGLVSGGSNEK. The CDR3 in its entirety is CASGLVSGGSNEKLFF. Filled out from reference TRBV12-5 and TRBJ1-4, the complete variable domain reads DARVTQTPRHKVTEMGQEVTMRCQPILGHNTVFWYRQTMMQGLELLAYFRNRAPLDDSGMPKDRFSAEMPDATLATLKIQPSEPRDSAVYFCASGLVSGGSNEKLFFGSGTQLSVL.

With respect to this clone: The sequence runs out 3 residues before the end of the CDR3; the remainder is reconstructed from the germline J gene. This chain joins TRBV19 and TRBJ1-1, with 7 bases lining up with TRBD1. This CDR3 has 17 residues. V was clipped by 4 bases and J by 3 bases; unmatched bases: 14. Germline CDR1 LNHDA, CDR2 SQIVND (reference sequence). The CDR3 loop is CASSTGGLLPRDTEAFF. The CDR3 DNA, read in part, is TGTGCCAGTAGTACAGGGGGGCTACTTCCCAGGGACACTGAA.

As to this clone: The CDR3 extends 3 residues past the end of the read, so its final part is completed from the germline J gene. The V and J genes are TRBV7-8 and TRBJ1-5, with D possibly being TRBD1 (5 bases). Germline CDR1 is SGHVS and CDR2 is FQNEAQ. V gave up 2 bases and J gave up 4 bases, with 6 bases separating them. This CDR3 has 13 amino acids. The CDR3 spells CASSLSGNQPQHF. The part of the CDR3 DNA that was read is TGTGCCAGCAGCTTATCAGGGAATCAGCCC.

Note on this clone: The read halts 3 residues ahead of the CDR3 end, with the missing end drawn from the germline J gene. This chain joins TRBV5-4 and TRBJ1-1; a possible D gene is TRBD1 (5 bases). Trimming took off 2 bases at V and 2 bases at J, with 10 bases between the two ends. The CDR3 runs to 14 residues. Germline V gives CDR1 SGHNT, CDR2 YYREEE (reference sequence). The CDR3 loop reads CASSFQGYNTEAFF. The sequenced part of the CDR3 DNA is TGTGCCAGCAGCTTCCAGGGTTACAACACTGAA.

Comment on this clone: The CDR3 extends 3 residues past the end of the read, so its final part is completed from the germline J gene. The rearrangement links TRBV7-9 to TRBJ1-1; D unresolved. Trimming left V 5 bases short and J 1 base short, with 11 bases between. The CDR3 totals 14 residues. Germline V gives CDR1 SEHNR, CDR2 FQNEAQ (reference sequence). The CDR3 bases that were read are TGTGCCAGCAGCCCCTCTTCTCCGAACACTGAA. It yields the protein CASSPSSPNTE. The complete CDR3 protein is CASSPSSPNTEAFF.

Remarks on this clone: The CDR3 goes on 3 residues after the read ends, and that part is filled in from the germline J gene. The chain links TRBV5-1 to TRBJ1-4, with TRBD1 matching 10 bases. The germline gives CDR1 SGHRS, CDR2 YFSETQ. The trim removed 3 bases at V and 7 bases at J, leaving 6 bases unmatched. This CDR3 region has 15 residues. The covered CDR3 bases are TGCGCCAGCAGCTCTTCGAGGGACAGGGGTGAAAAA. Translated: CASSSSRDRGEK. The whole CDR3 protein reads CASSSSRDRGEKLFF.

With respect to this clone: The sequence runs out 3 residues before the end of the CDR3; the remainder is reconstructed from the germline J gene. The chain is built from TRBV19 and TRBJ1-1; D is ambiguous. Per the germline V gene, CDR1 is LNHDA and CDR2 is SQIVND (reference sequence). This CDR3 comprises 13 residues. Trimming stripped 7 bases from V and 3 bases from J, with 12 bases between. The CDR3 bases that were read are TGTGCCAGTAACGAGGGTGGGTACACTGAA. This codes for CASNEGGYTE. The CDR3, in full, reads CASNEGGYTEAFF.

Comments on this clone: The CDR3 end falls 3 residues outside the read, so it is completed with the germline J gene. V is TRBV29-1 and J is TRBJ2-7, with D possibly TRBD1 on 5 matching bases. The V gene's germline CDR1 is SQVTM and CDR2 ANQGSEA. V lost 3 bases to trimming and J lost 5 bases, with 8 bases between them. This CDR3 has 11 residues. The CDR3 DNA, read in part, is TGCAGCGTTGACTCAGGGAACGAG. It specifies CSVDSGNE. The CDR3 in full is CSVDSGNEQYF.

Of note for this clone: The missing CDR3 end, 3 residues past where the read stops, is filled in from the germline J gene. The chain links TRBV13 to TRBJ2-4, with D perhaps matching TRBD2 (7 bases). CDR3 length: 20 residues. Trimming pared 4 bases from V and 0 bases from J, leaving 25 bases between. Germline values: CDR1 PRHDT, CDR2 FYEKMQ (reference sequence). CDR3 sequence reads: CASSYGGGPHREIAKNIQYF. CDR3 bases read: TGTGCCAGCAGCTATGGGGGGGGGCCCCACCGGGAAATAGCCAAAAACATT.

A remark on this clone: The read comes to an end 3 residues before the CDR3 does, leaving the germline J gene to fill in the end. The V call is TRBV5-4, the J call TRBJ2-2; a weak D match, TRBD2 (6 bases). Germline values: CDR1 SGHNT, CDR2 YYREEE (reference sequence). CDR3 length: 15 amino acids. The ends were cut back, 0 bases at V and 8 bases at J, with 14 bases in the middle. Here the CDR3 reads CASSLETRSLGELFF. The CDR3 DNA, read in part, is TGTGCCAGCAGCTTGGAGACTAGGTCTTTGGGGGAG.

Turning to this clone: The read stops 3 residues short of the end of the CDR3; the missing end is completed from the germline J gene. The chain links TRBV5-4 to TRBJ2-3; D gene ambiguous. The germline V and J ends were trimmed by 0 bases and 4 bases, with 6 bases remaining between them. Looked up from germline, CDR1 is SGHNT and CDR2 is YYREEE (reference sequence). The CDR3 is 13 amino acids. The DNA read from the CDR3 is TGTGCCAGCAGCTTGGAGTTAGCAGATACG. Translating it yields CASSLELADT. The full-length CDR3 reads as CASSLELADTQYF. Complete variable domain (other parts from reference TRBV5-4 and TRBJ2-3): ETGVTQSPTHLIKTRGQQVTLRCSSQSGHNTVSWYQQALGQGPQFIFQYYREEENGRGNFPPRFSGLQFPNYSSELNVNALELDDSALYLCASSLELADTQYFGPGTRLTVL.

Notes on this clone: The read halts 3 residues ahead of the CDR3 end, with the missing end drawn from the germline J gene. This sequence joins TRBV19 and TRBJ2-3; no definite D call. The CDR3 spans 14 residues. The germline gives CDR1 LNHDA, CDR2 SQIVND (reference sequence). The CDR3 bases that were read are TGTGCCAGTAGTATAGATGCGAGTAGCTTAACG. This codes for CASSIDASSLT. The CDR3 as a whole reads CASSIDASSLTQYF.

The DNA read from the CDR3 is TGTGCCACCAGCAGAGACAGAGACAGCTCCTACGAG. It is translated as CATSRDRDSSYE. Given in full, the CDR3 is CATSRDRDSSYEQYF. The rearrangement joins TRBV15 to TRBJ2-7, with D perhaps TRBD1 (5 bases). The read is 3 residues too short to cover the CDR3 end, so that end is filled in from the germline J gene. V lost 0 bases and J 0 bases, leaving 9 bases between the germline ends. Per germline, CDR1 LNHNV and CDR2 YYDKDF (reference sequence). The CDR3 is 15 residues long.